This TCR beta chain was sequenced during a study of blood T cell repertoires in COVID-19. Germline loops: CDR1 SEHNR, CDR2 FQNEAQ (reference sequence). With 6 bases clipped from V and 0 bases from J, the junction kept 10 bases outside the gene matches. The length of the CDR3 is 16 residues. Assay used: immunoSEQ multiplex PCR; TCRdb lists only in-frame clones, some missing. Of 250,000 to 400,000 clones listed, over 75% are singletons. Sequenced input: peripheral blood. This sequence was found in a middle-aged man with active or convalescent COVID-19. The chain couples TRBV7-9 to TRBJ2-7; TRBD2 matches 8 bases. CDR3: CASSYPTSGPSYEQYF. DNA for the CDR3: TGTGCCAGCAGTTATCCCACTAGCGGACCCTCCTACGAGCAGTACTTC.